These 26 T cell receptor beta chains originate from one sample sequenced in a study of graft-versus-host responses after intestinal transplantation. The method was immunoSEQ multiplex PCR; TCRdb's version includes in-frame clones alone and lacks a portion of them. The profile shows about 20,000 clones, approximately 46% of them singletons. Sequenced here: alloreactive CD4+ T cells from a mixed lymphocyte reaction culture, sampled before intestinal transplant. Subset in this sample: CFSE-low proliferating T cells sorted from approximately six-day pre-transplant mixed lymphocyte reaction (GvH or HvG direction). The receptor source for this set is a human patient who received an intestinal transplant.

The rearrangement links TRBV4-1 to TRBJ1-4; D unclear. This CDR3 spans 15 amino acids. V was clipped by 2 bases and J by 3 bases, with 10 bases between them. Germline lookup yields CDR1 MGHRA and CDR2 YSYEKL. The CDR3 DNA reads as TGCGCCAGCAGCCAAATGTCAGTTTCTAATGAAAAACTGTTTTTT. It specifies CASSQMSVSNEKLFF.

This CDR3 is CASSRGQNTGELFF. CDR3 nucleotide sequence: TGTGCCAGCTCACGGGGACAGAACACCGGGGAGCTGTTTTTT. The chain employs TRBV18 and TRBJ2-2; possible D gene TRBD1, 6 bases. The V end lost 4 bases, the J end lost 1 base, and 7 bases lay between the germline ends. Per the germline V gene, CDR1 is KGHSH and CDR2 is LQKENI. The CDR3 is made up of 14 amino acids.

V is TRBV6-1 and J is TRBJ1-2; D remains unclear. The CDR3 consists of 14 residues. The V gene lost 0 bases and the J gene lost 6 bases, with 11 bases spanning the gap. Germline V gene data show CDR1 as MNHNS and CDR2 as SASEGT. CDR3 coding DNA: TGTGCCAGCAGTGAAGCTCTACAGAAAGATGGCTACACCTTC. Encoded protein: CASSEALQKDGYTF.

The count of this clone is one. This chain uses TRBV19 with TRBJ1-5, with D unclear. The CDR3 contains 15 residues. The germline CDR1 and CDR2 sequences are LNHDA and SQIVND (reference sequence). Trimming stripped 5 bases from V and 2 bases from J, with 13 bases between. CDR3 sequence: CASSFGRLGNQPQHF. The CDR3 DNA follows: TGTGCCAGTAGTTTTGGGAGATTGGGCAATCAGCCCCAGCATTTT.

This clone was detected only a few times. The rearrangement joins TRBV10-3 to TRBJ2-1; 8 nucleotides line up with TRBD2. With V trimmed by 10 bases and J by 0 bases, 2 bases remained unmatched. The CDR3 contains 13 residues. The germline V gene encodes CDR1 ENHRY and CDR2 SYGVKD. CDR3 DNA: TGTGCCACCGGGACTAGCTCCTACAATGAGCAGTTCTTC. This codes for CATGTSSYNEQFF.

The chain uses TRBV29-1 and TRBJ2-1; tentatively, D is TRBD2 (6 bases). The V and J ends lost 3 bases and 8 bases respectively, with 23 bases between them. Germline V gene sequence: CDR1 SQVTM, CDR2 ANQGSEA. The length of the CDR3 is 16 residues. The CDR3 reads CSVDRGDLISMYEQFF. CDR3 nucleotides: TGCAGCGTTGACCGCGGGGACCTCATCTCCATGTATGAGCAGTTCTTC.

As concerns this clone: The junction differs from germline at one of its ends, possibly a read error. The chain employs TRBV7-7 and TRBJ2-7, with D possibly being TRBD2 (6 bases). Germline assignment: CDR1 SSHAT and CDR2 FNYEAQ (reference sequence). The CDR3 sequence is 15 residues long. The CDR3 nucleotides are TGTGCTAGCAGCTTAGCAGCCGGGAGCTCCTACGAGCAGTACTTC. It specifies CASSLAAGSSYEQYF.

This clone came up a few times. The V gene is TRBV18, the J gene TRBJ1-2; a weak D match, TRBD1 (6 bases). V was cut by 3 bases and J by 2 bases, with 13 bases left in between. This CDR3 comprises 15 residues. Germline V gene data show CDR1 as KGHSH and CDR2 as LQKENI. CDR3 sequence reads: CASSPATTGNYGYTF. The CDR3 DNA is TGTGCCAGCTCACCCGCGACGACAGGAAACTATGGCTACACCTTC.

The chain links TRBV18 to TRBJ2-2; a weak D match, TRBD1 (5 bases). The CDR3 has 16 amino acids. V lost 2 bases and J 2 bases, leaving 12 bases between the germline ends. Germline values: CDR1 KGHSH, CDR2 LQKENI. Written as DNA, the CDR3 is TGTGCCAGCTCACCAATCTACAGGAGCAACACCGGGGAGCTGTTTTTT. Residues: CASSPIYRSNTGELFF.

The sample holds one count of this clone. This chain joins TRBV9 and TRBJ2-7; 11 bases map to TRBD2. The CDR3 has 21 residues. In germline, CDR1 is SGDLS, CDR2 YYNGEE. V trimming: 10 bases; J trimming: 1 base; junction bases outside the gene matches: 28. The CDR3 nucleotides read TGTGCCCGACACGTCAGGGCTAGCGGGGGGACCCTAGCTCGGTCTTCCTACGAGCAGTACTTC. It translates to CARHVRASGGTLARSSYEQYF.

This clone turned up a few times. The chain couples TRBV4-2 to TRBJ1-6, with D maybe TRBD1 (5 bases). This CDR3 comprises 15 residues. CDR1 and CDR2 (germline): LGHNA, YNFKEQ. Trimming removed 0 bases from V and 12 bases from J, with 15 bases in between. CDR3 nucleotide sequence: TGTGCCAGCAGCCAAGATACCTTTGGGGGGGAACCCCTCCACTTT. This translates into CASSQDTFGGEPLHF.

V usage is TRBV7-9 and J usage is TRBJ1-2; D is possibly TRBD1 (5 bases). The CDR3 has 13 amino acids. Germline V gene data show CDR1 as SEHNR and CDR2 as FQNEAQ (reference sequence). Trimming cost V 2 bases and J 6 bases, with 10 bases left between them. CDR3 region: CASSLTGFDGYTF. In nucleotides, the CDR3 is TGTGCCAGCAGCTTAACAGGTTTCGATGGCTACACCTTC.

CDR3 residues: CASSAGLENIQYF. CDR3 sequence (DNA): TGTGCCAGCTCTGCAGGGCTAGAAAACATTCAGTACTTC. The chain couples TRBV18 to TRBJ2-4, with a tentative D call TRBD1 (5 bases). The CDR3 contains 13 residues. Per germline, CDR1 KGHSH and CDR2 LQKENI. Trimming stripped 6 bases from V and 5 bases from J, with 11 bases between.

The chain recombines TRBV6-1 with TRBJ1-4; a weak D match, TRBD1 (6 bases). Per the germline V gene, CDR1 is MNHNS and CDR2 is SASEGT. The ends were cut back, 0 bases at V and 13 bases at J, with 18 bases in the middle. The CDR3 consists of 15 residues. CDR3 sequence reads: CASSEAGGWEQGLFF. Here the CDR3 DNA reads TGTGCCAGCAGTGAAGCTGGGGGATGGGAACAGGGACTGTTTTTT.

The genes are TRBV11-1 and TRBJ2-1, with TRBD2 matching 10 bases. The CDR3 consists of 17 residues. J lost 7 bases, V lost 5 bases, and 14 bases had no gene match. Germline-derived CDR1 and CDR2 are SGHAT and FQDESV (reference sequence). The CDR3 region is CASSPRGQRGGLNEQFF. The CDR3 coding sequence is TGTGCCAGCAGCCCCAGGGGCCAGCGGGGGGGCCTGAATGAGCAGTTCTTC.

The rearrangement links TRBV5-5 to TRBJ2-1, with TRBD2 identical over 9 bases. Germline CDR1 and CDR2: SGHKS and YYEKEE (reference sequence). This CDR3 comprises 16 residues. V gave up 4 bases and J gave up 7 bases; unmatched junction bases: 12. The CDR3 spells CASSRPWSGGLNEQFF. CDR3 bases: TGTGCCAGCAGCAGACCTTGGAGCGGGGGGCTGAATGAGCAGTTCTTC.

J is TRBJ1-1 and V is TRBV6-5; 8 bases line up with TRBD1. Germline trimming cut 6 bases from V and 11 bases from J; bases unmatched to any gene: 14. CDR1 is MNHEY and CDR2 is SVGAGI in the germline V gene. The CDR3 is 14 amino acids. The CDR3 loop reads CASRQADRGGGAFF. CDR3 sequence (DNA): TGTGCCAGCAGGCAAGCCGACAGGGGTGGGGGGGCTTTCTTT.

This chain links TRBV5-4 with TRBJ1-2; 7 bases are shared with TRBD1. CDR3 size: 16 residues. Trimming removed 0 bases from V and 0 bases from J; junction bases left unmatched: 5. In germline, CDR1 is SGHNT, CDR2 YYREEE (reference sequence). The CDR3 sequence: CASSLGGTVSNYGYTF. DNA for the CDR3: TGTGCCAGCAGCTTGGGTGGGACAGTATCTAACTATGGCTACACCTTC.

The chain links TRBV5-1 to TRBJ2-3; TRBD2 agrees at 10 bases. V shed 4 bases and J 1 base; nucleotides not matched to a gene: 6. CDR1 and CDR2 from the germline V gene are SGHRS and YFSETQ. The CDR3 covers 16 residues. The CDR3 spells CASSPPSGGGTDTQYF. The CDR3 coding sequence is TGCGCCAGCAGCCCGCCGAGCGGGGGGGGCACAGATACGCAGTATTTT.

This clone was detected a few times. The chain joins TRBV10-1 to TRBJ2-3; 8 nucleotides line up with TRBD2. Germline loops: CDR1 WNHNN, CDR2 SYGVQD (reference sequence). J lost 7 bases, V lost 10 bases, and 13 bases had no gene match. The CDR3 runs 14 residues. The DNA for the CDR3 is TGCGCCACCTCGCCGGGGGGGCCTGAAAATACGCAGTATTTT. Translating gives CATSPGGPENTQYF.

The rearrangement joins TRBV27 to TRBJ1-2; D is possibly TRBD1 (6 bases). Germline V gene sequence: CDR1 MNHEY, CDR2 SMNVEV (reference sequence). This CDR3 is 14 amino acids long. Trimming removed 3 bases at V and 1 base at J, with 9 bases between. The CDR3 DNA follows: TGTGCCAGCAGTTTCAGGGGCAGTAACTATGGCTACACCTTC. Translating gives CASSFRGSNYGYTF.

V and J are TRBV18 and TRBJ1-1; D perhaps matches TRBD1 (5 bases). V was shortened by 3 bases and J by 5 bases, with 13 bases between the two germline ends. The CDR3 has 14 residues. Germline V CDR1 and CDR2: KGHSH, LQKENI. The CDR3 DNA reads TGTGCCAGCTCACCCGTCGGGGGAAGGACTGAAGCTTTCTTT. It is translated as CASSPVGGRTEAFF. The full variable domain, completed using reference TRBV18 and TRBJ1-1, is NAGVMQNPRHLVRRRGQEARLRCSPMKGHSHVYWYRQLPEEGLKFMVYLQKENIIDESGMPKERFSAEFPKEGPSILRIQQVVRGDSAAYFCASSPVGGRTEAFFGQGTRLTVV.

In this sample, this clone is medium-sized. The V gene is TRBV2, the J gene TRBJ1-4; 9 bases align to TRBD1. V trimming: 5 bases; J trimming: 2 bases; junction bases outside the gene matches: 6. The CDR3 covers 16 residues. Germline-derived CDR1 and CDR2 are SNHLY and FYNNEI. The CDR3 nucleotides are TGTGCCAGCAGTAGGGGACAGGGCCCCACTAATGAAAAACTGTTTTTT. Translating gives CASSRGQGPTNEKLFF.

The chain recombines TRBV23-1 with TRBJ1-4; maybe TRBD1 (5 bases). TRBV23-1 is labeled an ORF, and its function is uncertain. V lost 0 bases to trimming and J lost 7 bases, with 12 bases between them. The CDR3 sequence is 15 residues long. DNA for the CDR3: TGCGCCAGCAGTCAATCACGGGGGGGAACTGAAAAACTGTTTTTT. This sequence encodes CASSQSRGGTEKLFF.

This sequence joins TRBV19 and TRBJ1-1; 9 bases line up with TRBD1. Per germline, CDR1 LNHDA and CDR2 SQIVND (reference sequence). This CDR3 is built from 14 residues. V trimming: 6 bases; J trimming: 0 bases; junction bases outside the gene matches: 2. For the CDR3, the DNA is TGTGCCAGTAGAGGGGACAGGGTGAACACTGAAGCTTTCTTT. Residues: CASRGDRVNTEAFF.

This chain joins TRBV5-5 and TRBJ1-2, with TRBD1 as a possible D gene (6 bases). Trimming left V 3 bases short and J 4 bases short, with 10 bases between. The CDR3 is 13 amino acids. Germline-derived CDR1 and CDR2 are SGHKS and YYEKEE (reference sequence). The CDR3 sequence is CASSSGQTYGYTF. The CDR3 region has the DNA TGTGCCAGCAGCTCCGGACAGACCTATGGCTACACCTTC.